Listed below are T cell receptor beta chains from one sample, sequenced in a study of lymphopenia after photon versus proton radiotherapy. Assay used: immunoSEQ multiplex PCR; TCRdb lists only in-frame clones, some missing. The data hold approximately 65,000 clones, with approximately 90% observed a single time. Material: peripheral blood, obtained from a patient treated with photon-based radiotherapy. The receptor set was obtained from an older woman with pancreatic cancer. CDR3s include the opening cysteine and the closing phenylalanine or tryptophan. D genes are given only for firm matches. Part of the rows lack a size; the others show once, few, many or a class for expanded clones.

d_gene	abundance	j_gene	v_gene	CDR3aa	CDR3nt
TRBD1	-	TRBJ1-5	TRBV7-9	CASSSGTGRNQPQHF	TGTGCCAGCAGCTCGGGGACAGGCAGGAATCAGCCCCAGCATTTT
-	-	TRBJ2-7	TRBV7-3	CASSLTGSGYEQYF	TGTGCCAGCAGCTTAACAGGGTCAGGATACGAGCAGTACTTC
-	-	TRBJ1-3	TRBV19	CASSPGRAGNTIYF	TGTGCCAGCAGCCCGGGCAGGGCTGGAAACACCATATATTTT
-	-	TRBJ2-3	TRBV29-1	CSAVDGVDTQYF	TGCAGCGCCGTCGACGGGGTAGATACGCAGTATTTT
-	-	TRBJ2-7	TRBV7-8	CASSLEGGAGAIYEQYF	TGTGCCAGCAGCTTAGAGGGCGGGGCCGGGGCCATTTACGAGCAGTACTTC
-	-	TRBJ2-2	TRBV19	CASSMSAHTGELFF	TGTGCCAGTAGTATGTCTGCGCACACCGGGGAGCTGTTTTTT
TRBD1	-	TRBJ2-5	TRBV19	CASSMGQGPGETQYF	TGTGCCAGTAGTATGGGACAGGGGCCGGGGGAGACCCAGTACTTC
-	-	TRBJ1-4	TRBV20-1	CSASEETVFF	TGCAGTGCTTCTGAGGAAACGGTGTTTTTT
TRBD1	-	TRBJ1-4	TRBV7-8	CASSLGQAREKLFF	TGTGCCAGCAGCTTGGGACAGGCCCGGGAAAAACTGTTTTTT
-	-	TRBJ1-3	TRBV28	CASSLTQGSGNTIYF	TGTGCCAGCAGTTTAACCCAGGGGTCTGGAAACACCATATATTTT
TRBD2	-	TRBJ2-3	TRBV14	CASSQERLAGTDTQYF	TGTGCCAGCAGCCAGGAACGACTAGCGGGCACAGATACGCAGTATTTT
-	-	TRBJ1-3	TRBV27	CASSLFRGNTIYF	TGTGCCAGCAGTTTATTTAGGGGAAACACCATATATTTT
-	-	TRBJ2-5	TRBV5-1	CASSHGDQKETQYF	TGCGCCAGCAGCCACGGGGACCAGAAAGAGACCCAGTACTTC
-	once	TRBJ2-1	TRBV7-6	CASSPASEQFF	TGTGCCAGCAGCCCCGCTAGTGAGCAGTTCTTC
-	few	TRBJ2-7	TRBV2	CATQRRDYEQYF	TGTGCCACCCAGCGCCGGGATTACGAGCAGTACTTC
-	-	TRBJ2-3	TRBV15	CATSVGTASTDTQYF	TGTGCCACCAGCGTAGGGACCGCTAGCACAGATACGCAGTATTTT
-	-	TRBJ2-3	TRBV7-9	CASSTGESDTQYF	TGTGCCAGCAGCACTGGGGAGTCAGATACGCAGTATTTT
-	-	TRBJ2-3	TRBV19	CASPPVKREGADTQYF	TGTGCCAGTCCCCCCGTTAAGAGGGAGGGGGCAGATACGCAGTATTTT
-	-	TRBJ1-5	TRBV7-7	CASSSRRHSNQPQHF	TGTGCTAGCAGCAGCAGACGGCATAGCAATCAGCCCCAGCATTTT
TRBD1	-	TRBJ1-6	TRBV4-1	CASSTGAGLFNSPLHF	TGCGCCAGCAGTACAGGGGCTGGGTTGTTTAATTCACCCCTCCACTTT
TRBD2	-	TRBJ2-7	TRBV7-2	CASSLVSGASYEQYF	TGTGCCAGCAGCTTAGTAAGCGGGGCCTCCTACGAGCAGTACTTC
-	once	TRBJ2-5	TRBV19	CASSTQNQETQYF	TGTGCCAGTAGTACCCAGAACCAAGAGACCCAGTACTTC
TRBD1	-	TRBJ1-5	TRBV2	CASSETGDANQPQHF	TGTGCCAGCAGTGAAACAGGGGATGCCAATCAGCCCCAGCATTTT
-	-	TRBJ2-3	TRBV28	CASTEGFTSTDTQYF	TGTGCCAGCACTGAGGGGTTCACTAGCACAGATACGCAGTATTTT